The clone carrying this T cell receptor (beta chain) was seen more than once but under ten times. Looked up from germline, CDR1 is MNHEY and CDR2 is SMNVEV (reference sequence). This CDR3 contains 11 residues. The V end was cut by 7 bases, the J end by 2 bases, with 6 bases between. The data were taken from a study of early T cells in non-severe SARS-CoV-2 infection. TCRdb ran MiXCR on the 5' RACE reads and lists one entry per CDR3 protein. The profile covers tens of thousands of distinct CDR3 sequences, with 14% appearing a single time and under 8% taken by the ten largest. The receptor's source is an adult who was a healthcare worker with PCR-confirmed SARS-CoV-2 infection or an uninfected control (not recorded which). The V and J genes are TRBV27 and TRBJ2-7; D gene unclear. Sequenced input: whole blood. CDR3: CASKDTYEQYF. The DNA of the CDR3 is TGTGCCAGCAAAGACACCTACGAGCAGTACTTC.